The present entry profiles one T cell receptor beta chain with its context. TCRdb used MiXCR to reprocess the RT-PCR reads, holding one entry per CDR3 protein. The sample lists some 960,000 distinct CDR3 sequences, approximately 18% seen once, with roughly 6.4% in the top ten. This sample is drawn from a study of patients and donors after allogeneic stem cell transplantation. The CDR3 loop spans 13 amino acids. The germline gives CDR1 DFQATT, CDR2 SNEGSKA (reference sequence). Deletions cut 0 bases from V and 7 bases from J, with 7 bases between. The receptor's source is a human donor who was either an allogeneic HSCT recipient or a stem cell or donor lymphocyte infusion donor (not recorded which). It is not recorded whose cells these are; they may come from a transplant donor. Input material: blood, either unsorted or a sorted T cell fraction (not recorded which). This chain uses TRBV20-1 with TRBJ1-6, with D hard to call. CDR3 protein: CSARETGNSPLHF. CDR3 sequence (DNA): TGCAGTGCTAGAGAAACGGGAAATTCACCCCTCCACTTT.